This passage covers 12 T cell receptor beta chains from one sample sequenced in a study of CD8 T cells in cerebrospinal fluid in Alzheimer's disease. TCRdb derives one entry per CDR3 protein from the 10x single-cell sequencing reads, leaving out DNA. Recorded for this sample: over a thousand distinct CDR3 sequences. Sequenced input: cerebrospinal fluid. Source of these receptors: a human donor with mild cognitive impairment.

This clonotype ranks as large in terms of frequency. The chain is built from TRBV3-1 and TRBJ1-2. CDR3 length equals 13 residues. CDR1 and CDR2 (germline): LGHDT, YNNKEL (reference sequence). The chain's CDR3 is CASSQDPALGYTF.

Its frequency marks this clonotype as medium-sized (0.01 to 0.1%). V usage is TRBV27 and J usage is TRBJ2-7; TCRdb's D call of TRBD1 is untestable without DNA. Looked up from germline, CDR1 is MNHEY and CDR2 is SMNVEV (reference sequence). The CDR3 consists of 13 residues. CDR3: CASSRDIGPEQYF.

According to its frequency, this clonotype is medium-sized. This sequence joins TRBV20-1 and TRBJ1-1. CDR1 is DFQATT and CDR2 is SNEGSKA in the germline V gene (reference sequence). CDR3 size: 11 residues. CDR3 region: CSARLDLRAFF.

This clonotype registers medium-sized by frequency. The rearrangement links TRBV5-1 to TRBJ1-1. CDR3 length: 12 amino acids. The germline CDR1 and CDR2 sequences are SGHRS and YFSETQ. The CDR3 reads CASGRTNTEAFF. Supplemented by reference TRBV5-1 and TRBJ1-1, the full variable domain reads KAGVTQTPRYLIKTRGQQVTLSCSPISGHRSVSWYQQTPGQGLQFLFEYFSETQRNKGNFPGRFSGRQFSNSRSEMNVSTLELGDSALYLCASGRTNTEAFFGQGTRLTVV.

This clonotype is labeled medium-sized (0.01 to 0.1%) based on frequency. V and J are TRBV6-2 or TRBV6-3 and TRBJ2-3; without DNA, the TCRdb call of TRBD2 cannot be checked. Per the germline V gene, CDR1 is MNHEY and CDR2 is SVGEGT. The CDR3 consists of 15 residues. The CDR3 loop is CASSLYSGPADTQYF.

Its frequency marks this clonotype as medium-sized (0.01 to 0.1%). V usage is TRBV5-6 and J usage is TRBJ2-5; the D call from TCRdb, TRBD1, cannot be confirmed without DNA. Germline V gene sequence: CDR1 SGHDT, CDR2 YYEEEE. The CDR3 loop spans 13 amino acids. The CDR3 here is CASSLGGMETQYF.

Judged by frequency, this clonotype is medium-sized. The CDR3 sequence is CASSQEGGRGGASEQFF. The rearrangement joins TRBV3-1 to TRBJ2-1; the TRBD2 assignment by TCRdb is unverifiable without DNA. There are 17 residues in the CDR3. The germline gives CDR1 LGHDT, CDR2 YNNKEL (reference sequence).

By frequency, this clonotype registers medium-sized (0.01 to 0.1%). The CDR3 here is CASTRGDRGYTF. The gene calls are TRBV3-1 and TRBJ1-2; TCRdb's D gene call, TRBD1, goes unchecked for lack of DNA. This CDR3 has 12 residues. Germline-derived CDR1 and CDR2 are LGHDT and YNNKEL (reference sequence).

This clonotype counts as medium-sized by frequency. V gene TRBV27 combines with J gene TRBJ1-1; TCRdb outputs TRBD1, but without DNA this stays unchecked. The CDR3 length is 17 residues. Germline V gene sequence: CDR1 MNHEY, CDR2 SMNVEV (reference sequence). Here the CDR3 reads CASTSLGTGARRTEAFF.

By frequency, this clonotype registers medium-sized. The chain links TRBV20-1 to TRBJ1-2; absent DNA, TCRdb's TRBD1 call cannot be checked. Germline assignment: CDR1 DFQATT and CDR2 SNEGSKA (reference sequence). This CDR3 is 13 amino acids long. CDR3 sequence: CSPRAGINYGYTF.

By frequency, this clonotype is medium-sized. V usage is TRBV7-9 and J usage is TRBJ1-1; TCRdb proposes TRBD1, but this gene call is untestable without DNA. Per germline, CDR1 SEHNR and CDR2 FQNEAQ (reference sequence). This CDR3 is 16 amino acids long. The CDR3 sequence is CASIPGTGGRYTEAFF.

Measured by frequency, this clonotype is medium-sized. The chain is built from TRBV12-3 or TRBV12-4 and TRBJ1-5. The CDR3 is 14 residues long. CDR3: CASSLHSHNQPQHF.